The 24 T cell receptor beta chains below all came from one sample that was sequenced in a study of blood T cell repertoires in COVID-19. Repertoires were generated with immunoSEQ multiplex PCR, while TCRdb's copy carries only in-frame clones and drops some. In the table there are approximately 140,000 clones, around nine tenths of which are singletons. Sequencing was carried out using peripheral blood. Receptors were obtained from a man aged 45-60 years with active or convalescent COVID-19.

The V and J genes are TRBV12-5 and TRBJ2-1; 8 nucleotides line up with TRBD2. CDR1 and CDR2 from the germline V gene are LGHNT and FRNRAP. The ends lost 6 bases at V and 2 bases at J; junction bases unmatched: 3. The CDR3 is made up of 14 amino acids. CDR3 DNA sequence: TGTGCTAGTGGCAGCGGGAGCCCCTACAATGAGCAGTTCTTC. This encodes CASGSGSPYNEQFF.

This chain joins TRBV6-5 and TRBJ2-2, with D possibly being TRBD2 (6 bases). Germline values: CDR1 MNHEY, CDR2 SVGAGI. The CDR3 length is 16 residues. V was cut by 0 bases and J by 0 bases, with 8 bases left in between. The CDR3 protein is CASSYSGGANTGELFF. The CDR3 DNA is TGTGCCAGCAGTTACTCGGGGGGAGCGAACACCGGGGAGCTGTTTTTT.

Regarding this clone: This same CDR3 is encoded by further DNA sequences in the sample. The J gene is TRBJ2-2, the V gene TRBV5-1; 9 nucleotides agree with TRBD2. After removal of 0 bases from V and 0 bases from J, the junction contained 0 bases not matched to a gene. The CDR3 totals 16 residues. CDR1 and CDR2 from the germline V gene are SGHRS and YFSETQ. CDR3 sequence (DNA): TGCGCCAGCAGCTTGGGACTAGCGGCGAACACCGGGGAGCTGTTTTTT. Its translation: CASSLGLAANTGELFF. Full variable domain (outside the CDR3, taken from reference TRBV5-1 and TRBJ2-2): KAGVTQTPRYLIKTRGQQVTLSCSPISGHRSVSWYQQTPGQGLQFLFEYFSETQRNKGNFPGRFSGRQFSNSRSEMNVSTLELGDSALYLCASSLGLAANTGELFFGEGSRLTVL.

The rearrangement uses TRBV28 and TRBJ2-3; D gene uncertain. This CDR3 is 14 amino acids long. The V end was cut by 4 bases, the J end by 4 bases, with 12 bases between. CDR1 is MDHEN and CDR2 is SYDVKM in the germline V gene. CDR3 protein: CASSYQRSADTQYF. CDR3 bases: TGTGCCAGCAGTTACCAGCGTTCCGCAGATACGCAGTATTTT.

The chain recombines TRBV6-1 with TRBJ2-3, with TRBD2 matching over 8 bases. V lost 2 bases, J lost 5 bases, and 6 bases stayed unmatched. CDR3 size: 15 residues. Germline V gene sequence: CDR1 MNHNS, CDR2 SASEGT. The CDR3 coding sequence is TGTGCCAGCAGTGAACCGGGACTAGTGTTAGATACGCAGTATTTT. It is translated as CASSEPGLVLDTQYF.

This chain links TRBV30 with TRBJ1-3, with D unclear. CDR3 length: 13 amino acids. The germline V gene has CDR1 GTSNPN and CDR2 SVGIG (reference sequence). Trimming shortened V by 2 bases and J by 3 bases, and 8 bases separated the two germline ends. DNA of the CDR3: TGTGCCTGGAGTAATTTAGTTGGAAACACCATATATTTT. It is translated as CAWSNLVGNTIYF.

This chain links TRBV24-1 with TRBJ2-3, with D possibly being TRBD1 (7 bases). The CDR3 covers 14 residues. From germline, CDR1 is KGHDR and CDR2 SFDVKD. V gave up 4 bases and J gave up 4 bases, with 11 bases separating them. The CDR3 bases are TGTGCCACCAGTGAGACAGGGAGGTCAGATACGCAGTATTTT. This codes for CATSETGRSDTQYF.

The chain links TRBV5-1 to TRBJ2-3, with D perhaps TRBD2 (6 bases). There are 14 residues in the CDR3. The ends were cut back, 1 base at V and 5 bases at J, with 11 bases in the middle. Germline V lookup: CDR1 SGHRS, CDR2 YFSETQ. The CDR3 nucleotides read TGCGCCAGCAGCTTGAGGTGGGGGGAAGATACGCAGTATTTT. Encoded protein: CASSLRWGEDTQYF.

The chain joins TRBV28 to TRBJ2-2, with a tentative D call TRBD1 (5 bases). Germline-derived CDR1 and CDR2 are MDHEN and SYDVKM. Trimming removed 6 bases at V and 0 bases at J, with 11 bases between. The CDR3 runs to 15 residues. The CDR3 loop is CASSRRGTNTGELFF. Written as DNA, the CDR3 is TGTGCCAGCAGCCGAAGGGGAACGAACACCGGGGAGCTGTTTTTT. The complete variable domain, with remaining parts taken from reference TRBV28 and TRBJ2-2, reads DVKVTQSSRYLVKRTGEKVFLECVQDMDHENMFWYRQDPGLGLRLIYFSYDVKMKEKGDIPEGYSVSREKKERFSLILESASTNQTSMYLCASSRRGTNTGELFFGEGSRLTVL.

This clone was seen a few times. This sequence joins TRBV18 and TRBJ1-5, with D possibly matching TRBD1 (5 bases). CDR3 size: 17 residues. V shed 2 bases and J shed 2 bases, with 16 bases lying between them. Germline CDR1 KGHSH, CDR2 LQKENI. The CDR3 bases are TGTGCCAGCTCACCAGGACAATGGGGAAGGGGCAATCAGCCCCAGCATTTT. Protein sequence: CASSPGQWGRGNQPQHF.

CDR3: CASSPTGLAGGETQYF. The CDR3 region has the DNA TGTGCCAGCTCACCGACGGGGTTAGCGGGAGGAGAGACCCAGTACTTC. The chain is built from TRBV18 and TRBJ2-5, with 10 bases aligning to TRBD2. The V gene's germline CDR1 is KGHSH and CDR2 LQKENI. The J segment lost 4 bases and the V segment lost 3 bases, leaving 8 bases of the junction unmatched. This CDR3 has 16 amino acids.

The chain links TRBV10-1 to TRBJ2-7; 7 bases match TRBD1. This CDR3 spans 14 amino acids. Germline V CDR1 and CDR2: WNHNN, SYGVQD (reference sequence). V was pared by 5 bases and J by 2 bases, with 6 bases of the junction left unmatched. The CDR3 nucleotides are TGCGCCAGCAGTTCGGGACAGACACCCTACGAGCAGTACTTC. Protein sequence: CASSSGQTPYEQYF.

V usage is TRBV5-5 and J usage is TRBJ1-5; 8 positions agree with TRBD1. The CDR3 extends over 18 amino acids. In germline, CDR1 is SGHKS, CDR2 YYEKEE (reference sequence). V lost 1 base to trimming and J lost 0 bases; unmatched junction nucleotides: 9. CDR3: CASSLRQGASFSNQPQHF. The CDR3 DNA reads TGTGCCAGCAGCTTGAGGCAGGGGGCAAGTTTTAGCAATCAGCCCCAGCATTTT.

The chain is built from TRBV27 and TRBJ2-7; D unresolved. Trimming left V 2 bases short and J 5 bases short, with 4 bases between. From germline, CDR1 is MNHEY and CDR2 SMNVEV (reference sequence). This CDR3 is built from 11 residues. The CDR3 DNA follows: TGTGCCAGCAGTTTAGGGCACGAGCAGTACTTC. Translating gives CASSLGHEQYF.

The chain is built from TRBV9 and TRBJ2-3; TRBD1 aligns across 12 bases. J was trimmed by 4 bases and V by 2 bases; bases with no gene match: 5. CDR3 size: 16 residues. Looked up from germline, CDR1 is SGDLS and CDR2 is YYNGEE. The CDR3 DNA follows: TGTGCCAGCAGCGTCGAGGGACAGGGGGCTCCAGATACGCAGTATTTT. Amino acids: CASSVEGQGAPDTQYF.

The chain combines TRBV19 with TRBJ2-2; no clear D. This CDR3 is built from 14 residues. From germline, CDR1 is LNHDA and CDR2 SQIVND (reference sequence). Trimming removed 6 bases at V and 3 bases at J, with 11 bases between. CDR3 coding DNA: TGTGCCAGTAGGGCGACAAGAGACACCGGGGAGCTGTTTTTT. Translating gives CASRATRDTGELFF.

The CDR3 DNA follows: TGTGCCAGCAGTGAAGCGCGGGGGTCTGGGGCCAACGTCCTGACTTTC. Amino acid sequence: CASSEARGSGANVLTF. V and J are TRBV2 and TRBJ2-6, with TRBD2 matching 7 bases. Germline CDR1 reads SNHLY; CDR2 reads FYNNEI. V gave up 0 bases and J gave up 1 base; unmatched junction bases: 0. The CDR3 runs 16 residues.

The chain is built from TRBV7-2 and TRBJ2-1, with 7 bases identical to TRBD1. With 5 bases clipped from V and 7 bases from J, the junction kept 8 bases outside the gene matches. Germline loops: CDR1 SGHTA, CDR2 FQGNSA. The CDR3 loop spans 14 amino acids. The CDR3 is CASSLTGVRNEQFF. The CDR3 DNA reads TGTGCCAGCAGCCTCACAGGGGTACGGAATGAGCAGTTCTTC.

This chain connects TRBV3-1 (or the pseudogene TRBV3-2) to TRBJ2-5, with a possible D match to TRBD1 (5 bases). Trimming took off 4 bases at V and 6 bases at J, with 15 bases between the two ends. The length of the CDR3 is 14 residues. From germline, CDR1 is LGHDT and CDR2 YNNKEL (reference sequence). The chain's CDR3 is CASSPLTERQTQYF. The CDR3 nucleotides read TGTGCCAGCAGCCCGCTGACAGAACGTCAGACCCAGTACTTC.

The genes are TRBV5-6 and TRBJ2-5; 10 positions match TRBD2. Trimming cost V 4 bases and J 5 bases; bases outside gene matches: 14. The CDR3 is made up of 17 amino acids. Germline V gene sequence: CDR1 SGHDT, CDR2 YYEEEE. The CDR3 DNA is TGTGCCAGCAGCCCAGGGGAACTAGCGGGATCGGGCGAGACCCAGTACTTC. As protein: CASSPGELAGSGETQYF.

This chain connects TRBV5-1 to TRBJ2-7, with D perhaps TRBD1 (5 bases). Trimming removed 4 bases at V and 5 bases at J, with 13 bases between. Germline values: CDR1 SGHRS, CDR2 YFSETQ. This CDR3 comprises 13 residues. The CDR3 loop is CASSRNQGNEQYF. In DNA form, the CDR3 reads TGCGCCAGCAGCCGCAACCAGGGAAACGAGCAGTACTTC.

The V gene is TRBV11-2, the J gene TRBJ2-7, with 12 bases identical to TRBD2. The CDR3 totals 15 residues. V shed 5 bases and J 3 bases; nucleotides not matched to a gene: 5. CDR1 SGHAT and CDR2 FQNNGV come from the germline V gene. DNA of the CDR3: TGTGCCAGCAGCCCATGGACTAGCGGGGTCTACGAGCAGTACTTC. It specifies CASSPWTSGVYEQYF.

The chain recombines TRBV5-1 with TRBJ1-1, with D hard to call. Germline CDR1 reads SGHRS; CDR2 reads YFSETQ. This CDR3 is built from 18 residues. With 0 bases removed from V and 5 bases from J, the gap between germline ends came to 23 bases. As DNA, the CDR3 is TGCGCCAGCAGCTTGGATGGTCGGGTCGGAGGCCCCTCGACTGAAGCTTTCTTT. Translating gives CASSLDGRVGGPSTEAFF.

The V call is TRBV18, the J call TRBJ2-3; D unclear. Trimming removed 3 bases from V and 0 bases from J, with 4 bases in between. Per the germline V gene, CDR1 is KGHSH and CDR2 is LQKENI. This CDR3 is built from 13 residues. CDR3 bases: TGTGCCAGCTCACCTACAAGCACAGATACGCAGTATTTT. This encodes CASSPTSTDTQYF.